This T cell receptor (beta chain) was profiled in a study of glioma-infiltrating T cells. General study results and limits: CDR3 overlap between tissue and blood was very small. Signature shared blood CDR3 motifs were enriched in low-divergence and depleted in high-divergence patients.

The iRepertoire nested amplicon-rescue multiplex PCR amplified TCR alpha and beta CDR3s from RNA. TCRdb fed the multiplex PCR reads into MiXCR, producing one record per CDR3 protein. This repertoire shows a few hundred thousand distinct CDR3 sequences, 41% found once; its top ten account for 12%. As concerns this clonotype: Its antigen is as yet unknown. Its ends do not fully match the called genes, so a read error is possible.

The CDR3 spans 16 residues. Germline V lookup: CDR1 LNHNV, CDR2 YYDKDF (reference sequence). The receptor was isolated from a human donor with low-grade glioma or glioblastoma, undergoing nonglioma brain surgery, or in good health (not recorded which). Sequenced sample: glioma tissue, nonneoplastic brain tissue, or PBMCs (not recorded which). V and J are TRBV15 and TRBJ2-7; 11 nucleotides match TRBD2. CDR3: CATSRDPLAGVGEQCF. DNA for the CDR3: TGTGCCACCAGCAGAGATCCACTAGCGGGAGTAGGCGAGCAGTGCTTC.